The 4 T cell receptor beta chains in this list originate from one sample, sequenced in a study of blood T cell repertoires in COVID-19. Some clones are missing from TCRdb's copy, which holds only in-frame ones; the method was immunoSEQ multiplex PCR. This repertoire shows 100,000 to 150,000 clones, about four fifths found once; its top ten account for roughly 9%. Material for sequencing was peripheral blood. All receptors derive from a woman aged 55-70 years with active or convalescent COVID-19.

Only a few counts were recorded for this clone. V is TRBV10-3 and J is TRBJ1-2, with D hard to call. Deletions cut 6 bases from V and 3 bases from J, with 14 bases between. CDR1 and CDR2 (germline): ENHRY, SYGVKD. CDR3 length equals 14 residues. The CDR3 DNA follows: TGTGCCATCAGAAGAAGAGAGAGTGACTATGGCTACACCTTC. It specifies CAIRRRESDYGYTF.

V and J are TRBV10-2 and TRBJ1-5; D gene uncertain. This CDR3 spans 14 amino acids. With 0 bases removed from V and 1 base from J, the gap between germline ends came to 4 bases. In germline, CDR1 is WSHSY, CDR2 SAAADI. As DNA, the CDR3 is TGCGCCAGCAGTGAGTCTGGCAGCAATCAGCCCCAGCATTTT. This translates into CASSESGSNQPQHF.

CDR3 amino acids: CASSDAHRGSADTQYF. The DNA of the CDR3 is TGTGCCAGCAGTGATGCCCATAGAGGGAGCGCAGATACGCAGTATTTT. V usage is TRBV25-1 and J usage is TRBJ2-3, with D perhaps matching TRBD2 (5 bases). Germline CDR1 MGHDK, CDR2 SYGVNS. The CDR3 length is 16 residues. Trimming took 3 bases from V and 4 from J, leaving 17 bases between them.

This chain connects TRBV28 to TRBJ2-3, with D unclear. CDR1 and CDR2 from the germline V gene are MDHEN and SYDVKM. V shed 4 bases and J shed 8 bases, with 10 bases lying between them. CDR3 size: 12 residues. CDR3 in amino acids: CASSSPPLTQYF. As DNA, the CDR3 is TGTGCCAGCAGTTCCCCCCCTCTTACGCAGTATTTT. Combining the CDR3 with reference TRBV28 and TRBJ2-3 gives the whole variable domain DVKVTQSSRYLVKRTGEKVFLECVQDMDHENMFWYRQDPGLGLRLIYFSYDVKMKEKGDIPEGYSVSREKKERFSLILESASTNQTSMYLCASSSPPLTQYFGPGTRLTVL.